The following is a T cell receptor beta chain sequence with its context. Produced via immunoSEQ multiplex PCR; TCRdb's table is partial and in-frame only. The sample has about 11,000 clones, roughly 90% seen once. Deletions cut 1 base from V and 2 bases from J, with 8 bases between. The length of the CDR3 is 14 residues. Germline V CDR1 and CDR2: MGHRA, YSYEKL. Time point specified: recipient sample about 28 days before transplant, after cytoreduction. Recipients were bled about 28 days pretransplant and at posttransplant days 30, 100, 180. The data stem from a study of T cell clonotyping in hematopoietic cell transplantation.

This TCR was recovered from a middle-aged woman with acute myeloid leukemia. Some clones in this sample may be carry-over from other donors' samples. The sample in question was peripheral blood mononuclear cells, obtained before stem cell transplant. V gene TRBV4-1 combines with J gene TRBJ2-5; a possible D gene is TRBD2 (5 bases). The CDR3 coding sequence is TGCGCCAGCAGCCAAGTAGGAGGACAAGAGACCCAGTACTTC. Residues: CASSQVGGQETQYF.